The TCR beta chain described here comes from a study of blood T cells in healthy people across ages (dated by TCRdb to about 2015). For context, the study as a whole: Template switching captured roughly one uniquely barcoded TCR beta cDNA molecule per two T cells in model experiments. Age-related changes in TCR beta repertoire diversity were measured in the study by deep sequencing normalized with unique cDNA molecular identifiers. The donors were divided into four age groups: young (average around 15 years), middle-aged (around 41), aged (62) and long-lived (about 80). To avoid experimental bias, donors of different ages were randomly spread across the sequencing lanes. The study analyzed two additional independent replicas of 1 million unique cDNA reads from the same blood draw for two donors, one aged 18 to 29 and one aged 80 or older.

From its cysteine to its phenylalanine, the CDR3 spans 14 amino acids. Only CDR3 DNA is held: 42 bases, read in frame from base 1. From a lookup of the germline V gene (reference sequence), CDR1 and CDR2 are LGHDT and YNNKEL. Trimming at the junction amounts to 0 bases on V and 6 bases on J, and the germline ends lie 9 bases apart. Paper-wide results and their limitations: Bulk unsorted PBMC profiling prevented conclusive comparison of naive and antigen-experienced compartments. The CMV infection status of donors was not known, potentially confounding age-related changes in expanded clonotypes. There was a strong correlation between observed TCR beta diversity and the percentage of naive T cells measured by flow cytometry. Compared with the aged group, the long-lived group had more naive CD4+ T cells, fewer expanded clones and increased TCR diversity, a pattern suggesting age selection. Estimates of total diversity based on one million sequenced T cells were regarded as lower bounds and as underestimates. As age increased, observed TCR beta diversity per million T cells dropped in a roughly linear way, and a significant reduction was already evident by age around 41.

To prepare the library, 5' RACE was applied. The sequencer listed for this sample is Illumina HiSeq 2500. The second PCR ran for roughly 7 to 11 cycles and used a J-beta primer mix along with a sample-barcoded 5' primer. A template-switch 5' adaptor carrying 12 random nucleotides introduced a unique molecular identifier onto each TCR beta cDNA molecule. Each sample yielded at least 2.5 million CDR3-containing paired-end reads. The Mint cDNA synthesis kit, primed by a TRBC-specific oligonucleotide, was used to synthesize first-strand cDNA from all RNA. After uracil-DNA glycosylase treatment, a first 18-cycle PCR used universal primers M1SS and BC2_uni_R on all cDNA. Per the original workflow: Normalization of each sample was performed by random selection of 1 million high-quality reads, each carrying a distinct molecular identifier. Instead of being binned into consensus sequences, reads with shared molecular identifiers were discarded. MiTCR, set to a Q25 quality threshold and the strictest error-elimination algorithm, was used for CDR3 identification, clonotype clustering and error correction. A nonparametric unseen species model with Euler transformation was used to estimate a lower bound on total TCR beta diversity. TCRdb trimmed the raw reads at Q25, called clones with MiXCR and kept productive beta chains. Each CDR3 protein gets just one entry, which takes the most common genes and DNA from the rows behind it. TCRdb, not the authors, supplied the V and J calls. In this sample the table shows about 640,000 distinct CDR3 sequences, 45% to 65% of which occur a single time. The ten biggest clones cover around 37% of the sample.

The approximately 41 donors, aged about 6 to 95 years, were systemically healthy Caucasian individuals from Russia. About 10 milliliters of peripheral blood were collected from each donor into EDTA-treated Vacutainer tubes. Ficoll-Paque density-gradient centrifugation was used to isolate PBMCs, with at least 7 million obtained per sample. Trizol reagent was used to extract total RNA from PBMCs, with at least 5 micrograms per sample. Naive CD45RAhigh/CD27high T cell percentages were measured by flow cytometry on a PBMC aliquot from every donor. Comments on this clonotype: It lacks a known antigen. There are no base qualities to consult, and no much larger clone falls within one base.

This sequence was found in a man in his sixties in good health. The chain was built from TRBV3-1 and TRBJ2-1; TRBD2 is perhaps the D gene, given 6 matching bases. Sequencing input: blood. The bases are TGTGCCAGCAGCCAAGAAGGGAGGCTCAATGAGCAGTTCTTC. Its translation reads: CASSQEGRLNEQFF.